The entry that follows covers one T cell receptor (beta chain) sequence. The length of the CDR3 is 13 residues. Deletions cut 4 bases from V and 2 bases from J, with 8 bases between. Germline lookup yields CDR1 SGHRS and CDR2 YFSETQ. The assay was immunoSEQ multiplex PCR, and TCRdb's table has in-frame clones only and misses some. The sample carries roughly 1,000,000 clones, approximately 80% recorded once. This entry comes from a study of shared clonotypes between healthy human individuals. Study summary: Every donor yielded three CD4 naive, three CD4 memory, two CD8 naive and one CD8 memory plate.

Source material: memory CD4+ T cells from PBMCs. The subset denotes: CD45RA-negative fraction. This TCR came from a man younger than 35 in good health. Some clones in this sample may be carry-over from other donors' samples. This chain links TRBV5-1 with TRBJ2-3; D gene unclear. CDR3 nucleotide sequence: TGCGCCAGCAGCAGAGGACCCACAGATACGCAGTATTTT. As protein: CASSRGPTDTQYF.